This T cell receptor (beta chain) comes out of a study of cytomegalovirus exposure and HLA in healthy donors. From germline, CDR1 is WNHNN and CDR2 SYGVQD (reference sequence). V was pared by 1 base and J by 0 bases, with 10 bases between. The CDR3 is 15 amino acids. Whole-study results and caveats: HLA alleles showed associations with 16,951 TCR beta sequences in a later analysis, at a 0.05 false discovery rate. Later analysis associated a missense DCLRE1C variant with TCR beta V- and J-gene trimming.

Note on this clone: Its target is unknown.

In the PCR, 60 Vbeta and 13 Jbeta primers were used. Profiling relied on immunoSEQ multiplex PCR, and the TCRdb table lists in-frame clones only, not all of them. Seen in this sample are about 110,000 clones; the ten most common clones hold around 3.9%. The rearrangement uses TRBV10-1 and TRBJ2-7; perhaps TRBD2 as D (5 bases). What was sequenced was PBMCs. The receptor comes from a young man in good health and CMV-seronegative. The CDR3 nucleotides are TGCGCCAGCAGTGAGTTTAGCGCGTACTCCTACGAGCAGTACTTC. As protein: CASSEFSAYSYEQYF.